This T cell receptor beta chain was sequenced for a study of PD-L1 blockade in urothelial cancer. Study summary: It was at 3 weeks (second dose) and 6 weeks after treatment start that blood was analyzed. Peripheral blood specimens exhibited a median yield of about 140,000 T cells.

Overall study results and limits: Pretreatment peripheral blood TCR clonality that fell below the median predicted better survival among the patients studied. Tumor-linked clones in blood grew more by 3 weeks in durable-benefit patients.

Described time point: peripheral blood 6 weeks after treatment start. Clones were read by immunoSEQ multiplex PCR, and TCRdb kept only the in-frame ones, dropping some. The data contain some 110,000 clones, around 93% of them singletons. A remark on this clone: Its cognate antigen is unknown.

This sample comprised PBMCs, obtained around atezolizumab (anti-PD-L1) treatment. This TCR was recovered from a man between 60 and 75 years old with urothelial cancer.

CDR3 coding DNA: TGCGCCAGCAGCTTGTCTAGCGGGAGACTCAATGAGCAGTTCTTC. Protein sequence: CASSLSSGRLNEQFF. This chain links TRBV5-1 with TRBJ2-1; 10 bases line up with TRBD2. The CDR3 runs 15 residues. Trimming at V came to 1 base and at J to 6 bases, leaving 4 bases not matched to a gene. From germline, CDR1 is SGHRS and CDR2 YFSETQ.